Listed below are T cell receptor beta chains from one sample, sequenced in a study of regulatory T cells in long-lasting Graves disease. TCRdb re-analysed the multiplex PCR reads in MiXCR, keeping a single row per CDR3 protein. The table has hundreds of thousands of distinct CDR3 sequences, around 21% seen once. The sequences come from peripheral blood mononuclear cells (PBMCs), collected when the disease was refractory, from a patient treated with antithyroid drugs. Receptors were obtained from a female donor with Graves disease. Both conserved end residues are part of each CDR3. D genes are given only for firm matches. The size entry is marked missing in some rows and otherwise reads once, few, many or a size class.

>TRBV28|TRBJ2-7|few|NA
TGTGCCAGCAAAGGGACCGGGCTTGGCGAGCAGTACTTC
CASKGTGLGEQYF
>TRBV20-1|TRBJ2-7|few|TRBD1
TGCAGTGATCCGGACAGGGACTCCTACGAGCAGTACTTC
CSDPDRDSYEQYF
>TRBV7-9|TRBJ2-5|NA|NA
TGTGCCAGCAGCTTACTAGGGGGGACTTCAAAGAGCCAAGAGACCCAGTACTTC
CASSLLGGTSKSQETQYF
>TRBV6-5|TRBJ2-1|NA|NA
TGTGCCAGCAGTTACTCGGGGGCGCGGGGTGAGCAGTTCTTC
CASSYSGARGEQFF
>TRBV20-1|TRBJ2-7|many|TRBD1
TGCAGTGCGCGGACAGGACTCATCCCCTACGAGCAGTACTTC
CSARTGLIPYEQYF
>TRBV6-1|TRBJ1-2|NA|TRBD1
TGTGCCAGCAATACCAGGACAGGGATACGCTATGGCTACACCTTC
CASNTRTGIRYGYTF
>TRBV28|TRBJ1-1|many|NA
TGTGCCAGCAGTTTATATACAGCCCCGAATGGGAAAGCTTTCTTT
CASSLYTAPNGKAFF
>TRBV20-1|TRBJ2-7|NA|NA
TGCAGTGCTAGATCTTTGGTAGCATTGGGCGACGAGCAGTACTTC
CSARSLVALGDEQYF
>TRBV18|TRBJ1-1|few|NA
TGTGCCAGCTCACCACCCCAGGCGTCCATGAACACTGAAGCTTTCTTT
CASSPPQASMNTEAFF
>TRBV10-3|TRBJ2-2|NA|NA
TGTGCCATCAGTGAGTCGGCGGGGAACACCGGGGAGCTGTTTTTT
CAISESAGNTGELFF
>TRBV13|TRBJ2-5|many|NA
TGTGCCAGCAGCCCGGACAGGATGCGGGGGACCCAGTACTTC
CASSPDRMRGTQYF
>TRBV30|TRBJ2-2|few|TRBD2
TGTGCCTGGACCGAGATCACGGGAGGCCCTCTTTTCGGGGAGCTGTTTTTT
CAWTEITGGPLFGELFF
>TRBV18|TRBJ2-7|NA|NA
TGTGCCGGCTCACCCGGTCCTGGAATATACGAGCAGTACTTC
CAGSPGPGIYEQYF
>TRBV7-2|TRBJ2-1|NA|NA
TGTGCCAGCAGCTTAGACCTGAACAATGAGCAGTTCTTC
CASSLDLNNEQFF
>TRBV27|TRBJ1-2|many|TRBD1
TGTGCCAGCAGTCATCGGACAGGGGGACCTGGCTACACCTTC
CASSHRTGGPGYTF
>TRBV19|TRBJ2-6|NA|TRBD1
TGTGCCAGTAGTACTGGGACAGGAACGAACGGGGCCAACGTCCTGACTTTC
CASSTGTGTNGANVLTF
>TRBV6-1|TRBJ2-2|many|NA
TGTGCCAGCAGTGAAGCCCGCGACAGATACACCGGGGAGCTGTTTTTT
CASSEARDRYTGELFF
>TRBV6-1|TRBJ2-5|few|TRBD1
TGTGCCAGCAGTACCCCCAGGGGGCTCACAGAGACCCAGTACTTC
CASSTPRGLTETQYF
>TRBV19|TRBJ2-7|few|NA
TGTGCCAGTAGCTTTGGAATAGCGGAGTCCTACGAGCAGTACTTC
CASSFGIAESYEQYF
>TRBV29-1|TRBJ1-2|NA|NA
TGCAGCCTGGAGGGGTCCTATGGCTACACCTTC
CSLEGSYGYTF
>TRBV9|TRBJ1-6|NA|NA
TGTGCCAGCAGCGTAGCTACGGGTGGCAATTCACCCCTCCACTTT
CASSVATGGNSPLHF
>TRBV28|TRBJ2-1|few|NA
TGTGCCAGCAGTTCCCAAGGGGGGGGGAGTTTCTACAATGAGCAGTTCTTC
CASSSQGGGSFYNEQFF
>TRBV20-1|TRBJ1-5|once|TRBD1
TGCAGTGCTTCCCCCCCGGGACAGGGGTATCAGCCCCAGCATTTT
CSASPPGQGYQPQHF
>TRBV3-1|TRBJ1-5|many|NA
TGTGCCAGCAGCCTCACGACGGGTTACAATCAGCCCCAGCATTTT
CASSLTTGYNQPQHF
>TRBV28|TRBJ2-7|few|NA
TGTGCCAGCAGTTTGGACGGTGGGGAGCAGTACTTC
CASSLDGGEQYF